These 31 T cell receptor beta chains were all obtained from the same sample, sequenced in a study of T cells in Graves' hyperthyroidism and ophthalmopathy. It was RNA transcripts that yielded the amplified TCR beta CDR3 regions. In the first-round RT-PCR of the TCR CDR3, the HTBI primer set was used. From the multiplex PCR reads, TCRdb called clonotypes with MiXCR, one entry per CDR3 protein. The sample includes about 420,000 distinct CDR3 sequences, roughly 13% of them seen just once. The sample was blood. The source of these receptors is a woman between 18 and 29 years old with Graves' hyperthyroidism.

V usage is TRBV30 and J usage is TRBJ1-4, with TRBD1 as a possible D gene (6 bases). This CDR3 has 12 residues. The germline V gene encodes CDR1 GTSNPN and CDR2 SVGIG (reference sequence). Trimming removed 3 bases at V and 8 bases at J, with 10 bases between. CDR3 region: CAWRGGREKLFF. The CDR3 DNA follows: TGTGCCTGGAGAGGGGGAAGGGAAAAACTGTTTTTT.

Details on this clonotype: Here the CDR3 omits its conserved ending phenylalanine or tryptophan, so a read error is the likely source. The chain combines TRBV27 with TRBJ1-6; a weak D match, TRBD1 (6 bases). The germline V gene encodes CDR1 MNHEY and CDR2 SMNVEV (reference sequence). The CDR3 covers 13 residues. Trimming pared 10 bases from V and 7 bases from J, leaving 14 bases between. The CDR3: CATSRGGNSPLHL. The CDR3 DNA sequence: TGTGCCACCTCCAGGGGAGGGAATTCACCCCTCCACCTT.

This clonotype was found many times. The rearrangement uses TRBV5-6 and TRBJ2-7; 8 nucleotides agree with TRBD1. J lost 5 bases, V lost 5 bases, and 12 bases had no gene match. Germline lookup yields CDR1 SGHDT and CDR2 YYEEEE. CDR3 length: 15 amino acids. CDR3 DNA sequence: TGTGCCAGCAGGATGACCGGACAGGGTAGGCACGAGCAGTACTTC. Amino acids: CASRMTGQGRHEQYF.

This clonotype showed up many times. The chain recombines TRBV7-9 with TRBJ2-3; D unresolved. Germline assignment: CDR1 SEHNR and CDR2 FQNEAQ (reference sequence). V gave up 6 bases and J gave up 2 bases, with 12 bases separating them. The length of the CDR3 is 14 residues. CDR3 bases: TGTGCCAGCAGTAAAGAACTACCCACAGATACGCAGTATTTT. Its protein is CASSKELPTDTQYF.

A few counts support this clonotype. The chain has TRBV30 and TRBJ1-2; D gene ambiguous. Looked up from germline, CDR1 is GTSNPN and CDR2 is SVGIG (reference sequence). Trimming removed 0 bases from V and 8 bases from J, with 16 bases in between. The CDR3 is made up of 14 amino acids. The CDR3 sequence: CAWSVRAAPRGYTF. The DNA for the CDR3 is TGTGCCTGGAGTGTACGGGCAGCGCCAAGGGGCTACACCTTC.

As DNA, the CDR3 is TGTGCCACCAGCACCGACGACAGGGAGTACACTGAAGCTTTCTTT. This translates into CATSTDDREYTEAFF. The genes are TRBV24-1 and TRBJ1-1; 7 bases match TRBD1. Trimming removed 7 bases from V and 3 bases from J; junction bases left unmatched: 10. The CDR3 has 15 amino acids. Germline loops: CDR1 KGHDR, CDR2 SFDVKD.

This clonotype occurred many times. The rearrangement joins TRBV5-1 to TRBJ1-2; weak D call: TRBD1 (6 bases). Germline lookup yields CDR1 SGHRS and CDR2 YFSETQ. The CDR3 is made up of 12 amino acids. The V end lost 5 bases, the J end lost 8 bases, and 13 bases lay between the germline ends. CDR3 amino acids: CASRGGAGGYTF. CDR3 DNA: TGCGCCAGCAGAGGGGGGGCAGGAGGCTACACCTTC.

This clonotype was seen repeatedly, ten times or more. The rearrangement uses TRBV13 and TRBJ2-3; D not certain. The germline gives CDR1 PRHDT, CDR2 FYEKMQ (reference sequence). V gave up 7 bases and J gave up 2 bases, with 13 bases separating them. There are 14 residues in the CDR3. The CDR3 spells CASIGRADTDTQYF. CDR3 bases: TGTGCCAGCATAGGCCGGGCCGACACAGATACGCAGTATTTT.

At least ten counts were recorded for this clonotype. The V call is TRBV30, the J call TRBJ1-1, with D unresolved. The length of the CDR3 is 11 residues. V lost 3 bases to trimming and J lost 5 bases, with 7 bases between them. Germline V gene sequence: CDR1 GTSNPN, CDR2 SVGIG (reference sequence). For the CDR3, the DNA is TGTGCCTGGAGCTTATTGACTGAAGCTTTCTTT. Its translation: CAWSLLTEAFF.

This clonotype was detected ten times or more. V usage is TRBV12-3 or TRBV12-4 and J usage is TRBJ2-1, with 13 nucleotides matching TRBD2. V was clipped by 5 bases and J by 7 bases; unmatched bases: 5. The CDR3 has 15 amino acids. CDR3 in DNA: TGTGCCAGCAGTCGTAGACTAGCGGGAGGTAATGAGCAGTTCTTC. The encoded protein is CASSRRLAGGNEQFF.

This clonotype was picked up many times. This chain connects TRBV27 to TRBJ2-7; TRBD2 agrees at 8 bases. This CDR3 has 14 amino acids. Germline CDR1 and CDR2: MNHEY and SMNVEV (reference sequence). V lost 2 bases, J lost 3 bases, and 3 bases stayed unmatched. CDR3 nucleotides: TGTGCCAGCAGTTTAACAGCGGGGGTCTACGAGCAGTACTTC. As protein: CASSLTAGVYEQYF.

About this clonotype itself: A much larger clone differs from this one at a single base, so this may be a read error. The V and J genes are TRBV3-1 and TRBJ2-1, with D perhaps matching TRBD1 (6 bases). The germline V and J ends were trimmed by 1 base and 9 bases, with 19 bases remaining between them. Germline V gene sequence: CDR1 LGHDT, CDR2 YNNKEL (reference sequence). The CDR3 has 16 amino acids. The CDR3, as DNA: TGTGCCAGCAGCCAAGTTATCGGCAGGGGAAGGAGTGAGCAGTTCTTC. Translating gives CASSQVIGRGRSEQFF.

The genes are TRBV2 and TRBJ1-5; 11 bases are shared with TRBD1. Per the germline V gene, CDR1 is SNHLY and CDR2 is FYNNEI. V lost 6 bases to trimming and J lost 7 bases; unmatched junction nucleotides: 5. The CDR3 is made up of 14 amino acids. CDR3 protein: CASSGQGAGQPQHF. The DNA of the CDR3 is TGTGCCAGCAGCGGACAGGGGGCAGGACAGCCCCAGCATTTT.

The chain has TRBV27 and TRBJ1-5, with 9 positions matching TRBD1. V lost 6 bases to trimming and J lost 3 bases; unmatched junction nucleotides: 9. The CDR3 totals 16 residues. CDR1 is MNHEY and CDR2 is SMNVEV in the germline V gene (reference sequence). CDR3 sequence: CASSSRGTGTNQPQHF. The CDR3, as DNA: TGTGCCAGCAGCTCAAGAGGGACAGGGACCAATCAGCCCCAGCATTTT.

Many counts were recorded for this clonotype. The J gene is TRBJ1-2, the V gene TRBV28; TRBD1 is a possible D gene (5 bases). The germline V gene encodes CDR1 MDHEN and CDR2 SYDVKM. Trimming removed 8 bases from V and 4 bases from J, with 20 bases in between. This CDR3 is 15 amino acids long. This CDR3 reads CASVPPVDSRYGYTF. DNA for the CDR3: TGTGCCAGCGTACCCCCCGTTGACAGTCGCTATGGCTACACCTTC.

This clonotype was counted many times. The chain employs TRBV28 and TRBJ2-3, with D perhaps TRBD2 (5 bases). Germline-derived CDR1 and CDR2 are MDHEN and SYDVKM. The CDR3 covers 13 residues. V lost 1 base and J 4 bases, leaving 6 bases between the germline ends. Written as DNA, the CDR3 is TGTGCCAGCAGTTTATACGGGGCAGATACGCAGTATTTT. The encoded protein is CASSLYGADTQYF.

The V and J genes are TRBV7-2 and TRBJ2-7; possible D gene TRBD2, 5 bases. Germline CDR1 is SGHTA and CDR2 is FQGNSA. This CDR3 has 15 amino acids. V dropped 0 bases and J dropped 2 bases, with 11 bases sitting between them. The CDR3 DNA is TGTGCCAGCAGCTTAGCGCTAAGCGGTCCCTACGAGCAGTACTTC. The encoded protein is CASSLALSGPYEQYF. Full variable domain (rest looked up from reference TRBV7-2 and TRBJ2-7): GAGVSQSPSNKVTEKGKDVELRCDPISGHTALYWYRQSLGQGLEFLIYFQGNSAPDKSGLPSDRFSAERTGGSVSTLTIQRTQQEDSAVYLCASSLALSGPYEQYFGPGTRLTVT.

This clonotype was detected a few times. The chain has TRBV29-1 and TRBJ1-6; D not certain. V was pared by 5 bases and J by 7 bases, with 12 bases between. The CDR3 totals 13 residues. Per the germline V gene, CDR1 is SQVTM and CDR2 is ANQGSEA. This CDR3 reads CSVSGSGNSPLHF. The CDR3 nucleotides read TGCAGCGTTTCGGGATCAGGAAATTCACCCCTCCACTTT.

This chain connects TRBV6-2 or TRBV6-3 to TRBJ2-7; TRBD2 matches at 7 bases. The CDR3 is 14 amino acids. Germline CDR1 MNHEY, CDR2 SVGEGT. V shed 1 base and J 6 bases; nucleotides not matched to a gene: 6. This CDR3 reads CASSYFVGGAEQYF. CDR3 bases: TGTGCCAGCAGTTACTTTGTGGGAGGGGCCGAGCAGTACTTC.

This clonotype was seen only a few times. The rearrangement joins TRBV10-1 to TRBJ2-1; no firm D call. V lost 2 bases and J lost 12, with 8 bases in between. This CDR3 is built from 11 residues. Germline CDR1 reads WNHNN; CDR2 reads SYGVQD (reference sequence). CDR3 in amino acids: CASSETSRQFF. CDR3 nucleotides: TGCGCCAGCAGTGAGACATCCCGGCAGTTCTTC.

This clonotype was seen a few times. The chain has TRBV19 and TRBJ1-5, with TRBD1 as a possible D gene (5 bases). The CDR3 length is 17 residues. Germline CDR1 LNHDA, CDR2 SQIVND (reference sequence). V lost 1 base to trimming and J lost 1 base, with 14 bases between them. As DNA, the CDR3 is TGTGCCAGTAGTATAGTTAGACAGCGCCAAAGCAATCAGCCCCAGCATTTT. Translating gives CASSIVRQRQSNQPQHF.

This clonotype was counted a few times. The chain uses TRBV18 and TRBJ2-5; D is unclear. The germline V gene encodes CDR1 KGHSH and CDR2 LQKENI. The CDR3 spans 14 residues. V lost 3 bases and J lost 3, with 11 bases in between. In nucleotides, the CDR3 is TGTGCCAGCTCACCGGTCCGTAAGGAAGAGACCCAGTACTTC. Protein sequence: CASSPVRKEETQYF.

This clonotype turned up a few times. This sequence joins TRBV20-1 and TRBJ2-7; the D is unclear. This CDR3 is built from 13 residues. Trimming left V 1 base short and J 3 bases short, with 10 bases between. CDR1 is DFQATT, CDR2 SNEGSKA, per germline (reference sequence). The CDR3 loop is CSARGTTYYEQYF. In nucleotides, the CDR3 is TGCAGTGCTAGAGGGACCACCTACTACGAGCAGTACTTC.

The sample holds one count of this clonotype. A much larger clone is a single base away; this may be a read error. The rearrangement uses TRBV28 and TRBJ2-7; 7 bases match TRBD1. The J call may be wrong; the DNA end is better matched by TRBJ2-1. The CDR3 covers 15 residues. Germline V gene data show CDR1 as MDHEN and CDR2 as SYDVKM. The CDR3 bases are TGTGCCAGCAGTTCCCCCGGGACAGTCAGCTACGAGCAGTTCTTC. Its protein is CASSSPGTVSYEQFF.

The DNA for the CDR3 is TGCGCCAGCAGCTTGGAGACACAATCTCACATCAACTCACCCACAGATATATACACCTTC. Its translation: CASSLETQSHINSPTDIYTF. The chain uses TRBV5-1 and TRBJ1-2; D call uncertain. In germline, CDR1 is SGHRS, CDR2 YFSETQ. This CDR3 has 20 residues. Trimming pared 0 bases from V and 11 bases from J, leaving 35 bases between.

This clonotype was seen repeatedly, ten times or more. The V and J genes are TRBV7-3 and TRBJ2-3; the D gene is possibly TRBD1 (6 bases). Germline loops: CDR1 SGHTA, CDR2 FQGTGA. The V gene lost 5 bases and the J gene lost 1 base, with 28 bases spanning the gap. The CDR3 has 20 amino acids. CDR3 DNA: TGTGCCAGCAGCCGCACCCCGGGCAGGGGACCGGCTGGGGGCACAGATACGCAGTATTTT. Encoded protein: CASSRTPGRGPAGGTDTQYF. Variable domain in full (rest from reference TRBV7-3 and TRBJ2-3): GAGVSQTPSNKVTEKGKYVELRCDPISGHTALYWYRQSLGQGPEFLIYFQGTGAADDSGLPNDRFFAVRPEGSVSTLKIQRTERGDSAVYLCASSRTPGRGPAGGTDTQYFGPGTRLTVL.

In regard to this clonotype: Germline is not matched at one junction end, which may reflect a read error. V gene TRBV30 combines with J gene TRBJ1-5, with D tentatively TRBD1 (6 bases). Germline CDR1 is GTSNPN and CDR2 is SVGIG (reference sequence). The CDR3 is 13 amino acids. The CDR3 coding sequence is TGTGCCTGGCGTGTACAGGGAGGTCAGCCCCAGCATTTT. Protein: CAWRVQGGQPQHF. Using reference TRBV30 and TRBJ1-5 for the parts outside the CDR3, the full variable domain is SQTIHQWPATLVQPVGSPLSLECTVEGTSNPNLYWYRQAAGRGLQLLFYSVGIGQISSEVPQNLSASRPQDRQFILSSKKLLLSDSGFYLCAWRVQGGQPQHFGDGTRLSIL.

This clonotype has ten or more counts. The V call is TRBV28, the J call TRBJ1-5; 8 positions agree with TRBD1. This CDR3 region has 16 residues. With 7 bases clipped from V and 2 bases from J, the junction kept 10 bases outside the gene matches. Germline loops: CDR1 MDHEN, CDR2 SYDVKM. CDR3 in DNA: TGTGCCAGCAACCCAAAGACAGGGGTTGGCAATCAGCCCCAGCATTTT. Translation gives CASNPKTGVGNQPQHF.

This clonotype occurred many times. The J gene is TRBJ1-1, the V gene TRBV30; D gene ambiguous. The V and J ends lost 2 bases and 5 bases respectively, with 12 bases between them. CDR3 size: 13 residues. Germline loops: CDR1 GTSNPN, CDR2 SVGIG (reference sequence). For the CDR3, the DNA is TGTGCCTGGAGTAGAACCGGGAATACTGAAGCTTTCTTT. This translates into CAWSRTGNTEAFF.

This clonotype was counted at least ten times. The chain joins TRBV11-2 to TRBJ2-1; D gene unclear. This CDR3 spans 14 amino acids. V lost 0 bases, J lost 6 bases, and 9 bases lay in between. Germline CDR1 and CDR2: SGHAT and FQNNGV. In DNA, the CDR3 is TGTGCCAGCAGCTTAGATCATAGAAGCAATGAGCAGTTCTTC. This translates into CASSLDHRSNEQFF. Drawing the rest from reference TRBV11-2 and TRBJ2-1, the complete variable domain is EAGVAQSPRYKIIEKRQSVAFWCNPISGHATLYWYQQILGQGPKLLIQFQNNGVVDDSQLPKDRFSAERLKGVDSTLKIQPAKLEDSAVYLCASSLDHRSNEQFFGPGTRLTVL.

This clonotype has only a few counts. As DNA, the CDR3 is TGTGCCAGCACCACAGGGGGCGCGGGCGGGGAGCTGTTTTTT. Protein product: CASTTGGAGGELFF. This sequence joins TRBV6-2 or TRBV6-3 and TRBJ2-2; TRBD1 aligns across 9 bases. With V trimmed by 7 bases and J by 7 bases, 7 bases remained unmatched. CDR3 length: 14 amino acids. CDR1 MNHEY and CDR2 SVGEGT come from the germline V gene.